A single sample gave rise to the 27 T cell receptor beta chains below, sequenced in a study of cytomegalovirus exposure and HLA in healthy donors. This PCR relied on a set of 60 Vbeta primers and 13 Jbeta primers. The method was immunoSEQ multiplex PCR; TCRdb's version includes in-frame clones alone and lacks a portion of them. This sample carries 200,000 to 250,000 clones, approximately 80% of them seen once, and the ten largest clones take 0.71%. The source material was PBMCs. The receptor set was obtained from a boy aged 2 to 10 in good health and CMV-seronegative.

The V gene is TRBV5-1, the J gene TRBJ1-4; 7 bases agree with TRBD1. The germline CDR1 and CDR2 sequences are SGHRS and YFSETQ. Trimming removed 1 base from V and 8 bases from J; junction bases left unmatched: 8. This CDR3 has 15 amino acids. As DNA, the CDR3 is TGCGCCAGCAGCTTGTGGACCGGGACAGTAGAAAAACTGTTTTTT. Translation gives CASSLWTGTVEKLFF.

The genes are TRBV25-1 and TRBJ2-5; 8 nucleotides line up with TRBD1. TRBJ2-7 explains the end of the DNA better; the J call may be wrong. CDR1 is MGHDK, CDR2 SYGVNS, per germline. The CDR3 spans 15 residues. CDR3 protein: CASSEFRGLGYEQYF. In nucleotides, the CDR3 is TGTGCCAGCAGTGAATTCAGGGGGCTTGGGTACGAGCAGTACTTC.

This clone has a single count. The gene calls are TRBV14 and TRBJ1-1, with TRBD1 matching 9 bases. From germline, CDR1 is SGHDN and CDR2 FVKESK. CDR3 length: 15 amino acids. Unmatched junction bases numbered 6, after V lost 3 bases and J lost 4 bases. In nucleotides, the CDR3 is TGTGCCAGCAGCCAGTTAGGGACAGGGATCACTGAAGCTTTCTTT. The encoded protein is CASSQLGTGITEAFF.

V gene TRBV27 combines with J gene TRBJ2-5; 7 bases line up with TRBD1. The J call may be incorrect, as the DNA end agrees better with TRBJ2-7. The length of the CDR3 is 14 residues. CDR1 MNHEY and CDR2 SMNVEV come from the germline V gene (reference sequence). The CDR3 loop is CASSLEGQSYEQYF. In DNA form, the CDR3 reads TGTGCCAGCAGTTTAGAGGGACAGTCCTACGAGCAGTACTTC.

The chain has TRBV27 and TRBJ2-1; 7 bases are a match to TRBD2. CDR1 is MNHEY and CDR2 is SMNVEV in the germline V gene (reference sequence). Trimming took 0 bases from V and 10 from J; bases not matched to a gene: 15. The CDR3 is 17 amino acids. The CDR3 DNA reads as TGTGCCAGCAGTTTATCGAAAGGGACTAACCCCGCGCTCGAGCAGTTCTTC. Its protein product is CASSLSKGTNPALEQFF.

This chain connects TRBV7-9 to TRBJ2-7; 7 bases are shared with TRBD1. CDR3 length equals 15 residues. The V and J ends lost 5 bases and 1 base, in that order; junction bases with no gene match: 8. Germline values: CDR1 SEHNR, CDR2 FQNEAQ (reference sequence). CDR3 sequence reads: CASSPGQDVSYEQYF. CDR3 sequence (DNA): TGTGCCAGCAGCCCAGGACAGGACGTATCCTACGAGCAGTACTTC. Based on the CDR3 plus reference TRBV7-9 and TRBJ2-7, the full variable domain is DTGVSQNPRHKITKRGQNVTFRCDPISEHNRLYWYRQTLGQGPEFLTYFQNEAQLEKSRLLSDRFSAERPKGSFSTLEIQRTEQGDSAMYLCASSPGQDVSYEQYFGPGTRLTVT.

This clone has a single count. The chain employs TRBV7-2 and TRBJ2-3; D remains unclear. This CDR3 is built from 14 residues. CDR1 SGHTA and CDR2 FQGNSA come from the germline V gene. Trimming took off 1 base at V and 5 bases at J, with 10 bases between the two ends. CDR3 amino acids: CASSLGRGLDTQYF. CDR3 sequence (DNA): TGTGCCAGCAGCTTAGGGAGAGGTCTAGATACGCAGTATTTT.

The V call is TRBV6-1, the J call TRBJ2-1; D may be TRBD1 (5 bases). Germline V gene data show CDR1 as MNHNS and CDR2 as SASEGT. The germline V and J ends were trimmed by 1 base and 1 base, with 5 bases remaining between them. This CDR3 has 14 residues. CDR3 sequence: CASSEGQSYNEQFF. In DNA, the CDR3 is TGTGCCAGCAGTGAAGGACAGTCCTACAATGAGCAGTTCTTC.

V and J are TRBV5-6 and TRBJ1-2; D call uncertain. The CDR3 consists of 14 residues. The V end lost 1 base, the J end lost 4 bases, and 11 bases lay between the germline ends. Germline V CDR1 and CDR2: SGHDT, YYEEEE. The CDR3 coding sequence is TGTGCCAGCAGCTTGCCGGGAGAGGGCTATGGCTACACCTTC. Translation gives CASSLPGEGYGYTF.

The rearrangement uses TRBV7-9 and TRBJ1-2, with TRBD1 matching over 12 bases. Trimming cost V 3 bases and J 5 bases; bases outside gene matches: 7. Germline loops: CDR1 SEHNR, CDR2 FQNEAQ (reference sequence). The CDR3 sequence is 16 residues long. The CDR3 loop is CASSFSGQGAIYGYTF. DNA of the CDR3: TGTGCCAGCAGCTTTTCGGGACAGGGGGCGATTTATGGCTACACCTTC.

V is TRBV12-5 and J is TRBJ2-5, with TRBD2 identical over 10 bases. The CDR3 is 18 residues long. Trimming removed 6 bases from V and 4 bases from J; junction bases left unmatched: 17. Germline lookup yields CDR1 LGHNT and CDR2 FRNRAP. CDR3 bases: TGTGCTAGTGGCCTATCGTCATTGCTAGCGGGGGTTCGAGAGACCCAGTACTTC. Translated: CASGLSSLLAGVRETQYF.

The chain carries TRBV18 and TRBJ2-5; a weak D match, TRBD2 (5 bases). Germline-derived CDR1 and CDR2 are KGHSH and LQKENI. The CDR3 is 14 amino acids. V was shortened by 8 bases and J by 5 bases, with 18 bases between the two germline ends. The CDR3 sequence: CASGPAVTGETQYF. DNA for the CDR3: TGTGCCAGCGGCCCGGCAGTCACGGGGGAGACCCAGTACTTC. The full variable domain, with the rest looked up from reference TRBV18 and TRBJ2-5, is NAGVMQNPRHLVRRRGQEARLRCSPMKGHSHVYWYRQLPEEGLKFMVYLQKENIIDESGMPKERFSAEFPKEGPSILRIQQVVRGDSAAYFCASGPAVTGETQYFGPGTRLLVL.

CDR3 loop: CASSANPRTSGNNEQFF. In nucleotides, the CDR3 is TGTGCCAGCAGCGCCAACCCTCGGACTAGCGGAAACAATGAGCAGTTCTTC. The rearrangement uses TRBV9 and TRBJ2-1, with 10 bases identical to TRBD2. Germline assignment: CDR1 SGDLS and CDR2 YYNGEE. The CDR3 length is 17 residues. V gave up 3 bases and J gave up 5 bases; unmatched junction bases: 11.

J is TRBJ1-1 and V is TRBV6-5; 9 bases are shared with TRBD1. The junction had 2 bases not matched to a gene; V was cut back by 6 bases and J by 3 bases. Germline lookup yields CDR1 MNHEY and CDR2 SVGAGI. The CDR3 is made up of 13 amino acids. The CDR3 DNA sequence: TGTGCCAGCAGCTGGACAGGGGACACTGAAGCTTTCTTT. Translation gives CASSWTGDTEAFF.

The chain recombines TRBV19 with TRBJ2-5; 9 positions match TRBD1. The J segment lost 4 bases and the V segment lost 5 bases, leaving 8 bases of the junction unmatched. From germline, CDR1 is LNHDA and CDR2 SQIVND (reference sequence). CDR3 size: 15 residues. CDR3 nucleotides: TGTGCCAGTAGTCTGGGGGGACAGGGTGTAGAGACCCAGTACTTC. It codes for CASSLGGQGVETQYF.

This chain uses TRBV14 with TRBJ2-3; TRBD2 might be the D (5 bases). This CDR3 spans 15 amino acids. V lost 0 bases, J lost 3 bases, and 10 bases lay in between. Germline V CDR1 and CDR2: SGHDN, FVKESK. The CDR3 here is CASSQDVGGTDTQYF. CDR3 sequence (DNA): TGTGCCAGCAGCCAAGATGTCGGAGGAACAGATACGCAGTATTTT.

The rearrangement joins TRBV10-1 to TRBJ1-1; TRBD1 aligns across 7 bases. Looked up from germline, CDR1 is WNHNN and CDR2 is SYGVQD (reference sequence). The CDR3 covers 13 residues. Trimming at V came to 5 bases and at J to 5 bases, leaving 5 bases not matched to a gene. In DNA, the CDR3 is TGCGCCAGCAGTATGCGACAGGGAACTGAAGCTTTCTTT. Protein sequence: CASSMRQGTEAFF.

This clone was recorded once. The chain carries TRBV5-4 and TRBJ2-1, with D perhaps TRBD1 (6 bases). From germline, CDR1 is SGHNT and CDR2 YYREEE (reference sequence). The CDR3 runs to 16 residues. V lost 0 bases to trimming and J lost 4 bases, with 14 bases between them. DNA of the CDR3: TGTGCCAGCAGCTTGGGAGGGCAGAGGGGGTACAATGAGCAGTTCTTC. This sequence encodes CASSLGGQRGYNEQFF.

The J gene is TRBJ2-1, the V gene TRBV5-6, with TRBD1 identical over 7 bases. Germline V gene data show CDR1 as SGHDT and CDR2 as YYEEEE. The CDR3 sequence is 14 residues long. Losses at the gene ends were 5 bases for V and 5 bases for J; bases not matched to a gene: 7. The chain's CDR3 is CASSKTGNDNEQFF. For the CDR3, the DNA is TGTGCCAGCAGTAAGACAGGGAATGACAATGAGCAGTTCTTC. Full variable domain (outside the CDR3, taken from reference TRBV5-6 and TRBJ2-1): DAGVTQSPTHLIKTRGQQVTLRCSPKSGHDTVSWYQQALGQGPQFIFQYYEEEERQRGNFPDRFSGHQFPNYSSELNVNALLLGDSALYLCASSKTGNDNEQFFGPGTRLTVL.

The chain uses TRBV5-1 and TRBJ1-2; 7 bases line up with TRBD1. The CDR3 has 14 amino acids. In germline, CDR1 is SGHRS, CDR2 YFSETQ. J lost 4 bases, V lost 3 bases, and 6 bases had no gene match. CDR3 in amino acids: CASSSGTAFYGYTF. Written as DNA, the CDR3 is TGCGCCAGCAGCTCCGGGACAGCATTCTATGGCTACACCTTC.

CDR3 coding DNA: TGCAGCGCTTACAGGGGGCTACCCTATGGCTACACCTTC. As protein: CSAYRGLPYGYTF. The J gene is TRBJ1-2, the V gene TRBV29-1; 9 nucleotides align to TRBD1. The CDR3 has 13 residues. CDR1 and CDR2 from the germline V gene are SQVTM and ANQGSEA. V lost 7 bases to trimming and J lost 4 bases; unmatched junction nucleotides: 7.

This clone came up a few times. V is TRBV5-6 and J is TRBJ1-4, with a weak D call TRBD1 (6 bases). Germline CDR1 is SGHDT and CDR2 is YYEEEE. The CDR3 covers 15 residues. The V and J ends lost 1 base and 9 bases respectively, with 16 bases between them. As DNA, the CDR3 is TGTGCCAGCAGCTTGACCGAGGGGGGGCGACAAAAACTGTTTTTT. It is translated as CASSLTEGGRQKLFF.

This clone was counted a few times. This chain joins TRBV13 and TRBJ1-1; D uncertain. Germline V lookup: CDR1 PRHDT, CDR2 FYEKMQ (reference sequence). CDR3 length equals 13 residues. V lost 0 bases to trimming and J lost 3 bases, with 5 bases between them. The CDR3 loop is CASSLGPDTEAFF. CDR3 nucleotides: TGTGCCAGCAGCTTAGGCCCTGACACTGAAGCTTTCTTT.

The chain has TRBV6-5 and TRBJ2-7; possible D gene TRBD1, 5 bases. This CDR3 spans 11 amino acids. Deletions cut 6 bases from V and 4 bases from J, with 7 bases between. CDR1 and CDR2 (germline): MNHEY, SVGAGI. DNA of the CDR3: TGTGCCAGCAGGCAGGGTTACGAGCAGTACTTC. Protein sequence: CASRQGYEQYF.

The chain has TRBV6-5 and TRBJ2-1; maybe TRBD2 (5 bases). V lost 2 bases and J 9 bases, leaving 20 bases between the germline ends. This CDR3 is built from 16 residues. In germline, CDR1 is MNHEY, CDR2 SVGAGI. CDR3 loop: CASSYEGVAGSFEQFF. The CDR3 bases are TGTGCCAGCAGTTACGAGGGAGTGGCGGGTTCTTTTGAGCAGTTCTTC.

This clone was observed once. DNA of the CDR3: TGTGCCAGCAGCTCATCGACTAGGGACCTTGCAGATACGCAGTATTTT. Its translation: CASSSSTRDLADTQYF. The chain couples TRBV5-4 to TRBJ2-3; D might be TRBD2 (6 bases). The CDR3 totals 16 residues. V dropped 3 bases and J dropped 4 bases, with 18 bases sitting between them. Germline V lookup: CDR1 SGHNT, CDR2 YYREEE (reference sequence).

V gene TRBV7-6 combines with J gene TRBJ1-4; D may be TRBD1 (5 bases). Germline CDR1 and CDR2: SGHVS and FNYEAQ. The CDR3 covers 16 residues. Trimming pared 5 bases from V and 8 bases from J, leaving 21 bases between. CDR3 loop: CASSPTSGVRGEKLFF. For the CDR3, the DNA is TGTGCCAGCAGCCCTACCTCGGGGGTTCGAGGGGAAAAACTGTTTTTT.